The rows below give T cell receptor beta chains drawn from one sample of a study of post-analysis software for immune sequencing data. TCRdb recomputed calls from the PCR reads with MiXCR, one row per CDR3 protein. The sample consists of about 810,000 distinct CDR3 sequences, roughly 50% of them appearing once. Sequenced: blood. Receptor source: a girl aged 10 to 17 with multiple sclerosis. The conserved cysteine and the conserved F or W are not part of the CDR3 here. The order of the fields is J gene, V gene, CDR3 protein.

>TRBJ2-1|TRBV7-2
ASSLRQGPPNEQF
>TRBJ2-1|TRBV29-1
SVEDTGGPRNEQF
>TRBJ1-2|TRBV20-1
SARDRDRASNYGYT
>TRBJ2-7|TRBV6-4
ASSESGGAYEQY
>.|TRBV12-3/TRBV12-4
ASSPTGVTYEQY
>TRBJ2-1|TRBV29-1
SVGSSGRGNEQF
>TRBJ2-1|TRBV5-1
ASSLSKVEQF
>TRBJ2-7|TRBV2
ASRELAAFNEQY
>TRBJ2-4|TRBV5-1
ASSSMPLAKNIQY
>TRBJ2-1|TRBV5-1
ASSLAGLAGGRNEQF
>TRBJ1-2|TRBV9
ASSVADRLRYGYT
>TRBJ2-1|TRBV5-1
ASSFLPSELFNEQF
>TRBJ2-2|TRBV6-2/TRBV6-3
ASSRASYTGELF
>TRBJ2-1|TRBV12-3/TRBV12-4
ASSLALAGGPGNEQF
>TRBJ2-1|TRBV3-1
ASSQAGTSGSSKQF
>.|TRBV12-3/TRBV12-4
ASSLADGLNSEQY
>TRBJ2-6|TRBV5-1
ASSSSPQGAGANVLT
>TRBJ1-6|TRBV29-1
SVGEGDSPLH
>TRBJ2-3|TRBV20-1
SAPTGGGGLTDTQY
>TRBJ2-3|TRBV5-1
ASSFERGADTQY
>TRBJ2-2|TRBV7-8
ASSLGRAGGLRFYTGELF
>TRBJ2-5|TRBV28
ASRTGLQETQY
>TRBJ2-4|TRBV5-1
ASGPGDIAKNIQY
>TRBJ2-1|TRBV29-1
SVEDGSGAYNGQF
>TRBJ2-7|TRBV27
ASTPGTGATYEQY
>TRBJ2-5|TRBV30
AWRTSGVGEQY
>TRBJ2-7|TRBV15
ATSRGNGGEAPYEQY
>TRBJ2-7|TRBV29-1
SVGLAGEGEQY
>TRBJ1-2|TRBV20-1
SAIRARGSGGYT
>TRBJ2-6|TRBV20-1
SASGSGANVRT
>TRBJ2-1|TRBV20-1
SARDYFGRDSYNEQF
>TRBJ1-2|TRBV5-5
ASSTGQVYGYA
>TRBJ2-3|TRBV14
AGSQRQFTDTQY
>TRBJ2-1|TRBV5-1
ASSLVSRGGPSSYNEQF
>.|TRBV12-3/TRBV12-4
ASSRLDEQY
>TRBJ2-6|TRBV29-1
SVGAYSGANVRT
>TRBJ2-7|TRBV6-6
ASSDRDNLYEQY
>.|TRBV7-4
ASSLVSREGRGEQY
>TRBJ1-1|TRBV29-1
SVVHTGRRGTF
>TRBJ1-1|TRBV5-1
ASRGLKNTEAF